This T cell receptor beta chain was captured in a study of blood T cell repertoires in COVID-19. TCRdb's table, derived via immunoSEQ multiplex PCR, lists solely in-frame clones and lacks some. The repertoire holds hundreds of thousands of clones, 85% to 90% seen once, with roughly 9.4% in the top ten. This CDR3 is 14 amino acids long. V dropped 3 bases and J dropped 2 bases, with 11 bases sitting between them. CDR1 and CDR2 from the germline V gene are SGHTS and YDEGEE. The receptor was derived from a woman aged 50 to 60 who had recovered from COVID-19. Material: PBMCs or T cells enriched from blood (not recorded which). The chain carries TRBV5-8 and TRBJ1-2; no firm D call. The DNA for the CDR3 is TGTGCCAGCAGCTGGTCGGGGTTGAACTATGGCTACACCTTC. This sequence encodes CASSWSGLNYGYTF.